The rows below give T cell receptor beta chains drawn from one sample of a study of Graves' ophthalmopathy and Graves' hyperthyroidism. TCRdb processed the multiplex PCR reads anew with MiXCR; each CDR3 protein has one entry. The sample has about 420,000 distinct CDR3 sequences, around 21% seen once; the top ten hold roughly 3%. The sequencing sample was made of peripheral blood. The receptor source for this set is a woman between 18 and 30 years old with stable Graves' hyperthyroidism. The CDR3 runs from the conserved cysteine through the conserved F or W. The order of the fields is V gene, clone size, D gene, J gene, CDR3 protein, CDR3 DNA. A D gene is named only where the DNA matches it firmly. Part of the rows lack a size; the others show once, few, many or a class for expanded clones.

v_call: TRBV20-1; clone_size: many; d_call: NA; j_call: TRBJ1-6; cdr3_aa: CSAYPRVFDSPLHF; cdr3_nt: TGCAGTGCTTACCCCAGGGTTTTCGATTCACCCCTCCACTTT
v_call: TRBV6-1; clone_size: many; d_call: TRBD1; j_call: TRBJ1-5; cdr3_aa: CASSRSTGGNQPQHF; cdr3_nt: TGTGCCAGCAGTCGATCTACAGGGGGCAATCAGCCCCAGCATTTT
v_call: TRBV12-3/TRBV12-4; clone_size: NA; d_call: TRBD1; j_call: TRBJ2-7; cdr3_aa: CASTPSRGLPYEQYF; cdr3_nt: TGTGCCAGCACCCCGTCAAGGGGGCTCCCCTACGAGCAGTACTTC
v_call: TRBV7-9; clone_size: many; d_call: TRBD1; j_call: TRBJ1-2; cdr3_aa: CASSWGQNYGYTF; cdr3_nt: TGTGCCAGCAGCTGGGGACAGAACTATGGCTACACCTTC
v_call: TRBV20-1; clone_size: NA; d_call: NA; j_call: TRBJ1-5; cdr3_aa: CSARGGRGRNQPQHF; cdr3_nt: TGCAGTGCTAGAGGAGGCAGGGGCAGGAATCAGCCCCAGCATTTT
v_call: TRBV11-1; clone_size: few; d_call: TRBD2; j_call: TRBJ2-5; cdr3_aa: CASSSSGSAGNYQETQYF; cdr3_nt: TGTGCCAGCAGCTCGAGCGGGAGTGCGGGGAATTACCAAGAGACCCAGTACTTC
v_call: TRBV7-8; clone_size: NA; d_call: NA; j_call: TRBJ2-5; cdr3_aa: CASSLAWGAVETQYF; cdr3_nt: TGTGCCAGCAGCTTAGCATGGGGGGCTGTAGAGACCCAGTACTTC
v_call: TRBV30; clone_size: many; d_call: NA; j_call: TRBJ1-2; cdr3_aa: CAWSPSTNYGYTF; cdr3_nt: TGTGCCTGGAGTCCGTCAACTAACTATGGCTACACCTTC
v_call: TRBV5-1; clone_size: many; d_call: NA; j_call: TRBJ2-5; cdr3_aa: CASSVGRPQETQYF; cdr3_nt: TGCGCCAGCAGCGTGGGACGCCCACAAGAGACCCAGTACTTC
v_call: TRBV12-3/TRBV12-4; clone_size: many; d_call: NA; j_call: TRBJ1-1; cdr3_aa: CASSFGIEAFF; cdr3_nt: TGTGCCAGCAGTTTTGGGATAGAAGCTTTCTTT
v_call: TRBV4-3; clone_size: NA; d_call: NA; j_call: TRBJ2-2; cdr3_aa: CASSQAWITGELFF; cdr3_nt: TGCGCCAGCAGCCAAGCCTGGATCACCGGGGAGCTGTTTTTT
v_call: TRBV15; clone_size: NA; d_call: NA; j_call: TRBJ2-4; cdr3_aa: CATSRQAIAKNIKYF; cdr3_nt: TGTGCCACCAGCAGGCAGGCCATAGCCAAAAACATTAAGTACTTC
v_call: TRBV6-1; clone_size: many; d_call: NA; j_call: TRBJ1-3; cdr3_aa: CASSESGRCDGNTIYF; cdr3_nt: TGTGCCAGCAGTGAGAGCGGACGGTGCGATGGAAACACCATATATTTT
v_call: TRBV19; clone_size: many; d_call: NA; j_call: TRBJ1-2; cdr3_aa: CASSIERSGYTF; cdr3_nt: TGTGCCAGTAGTATAGAAAGGAGTGGCTACACCTTC
v_call: TRBV6-2/TRBV6-3; clone_size: many; d_call: TRBD2; j_call: TRBJ2-2; cdr3_aa: CASSYSGLAGPGELFF; cdr3_nt: TGTGCCAGCAGTTACTCGGGACTAGCGGGACCCGGGGAGCTGTTTTTT
v_call: TRBV12-3/TRBV12-4; clone_size: many; d_call: NA; j_call: TRBJ2-7; cdr3_aa: CASSLGRRVGEQYF; cdr3_nt: TGTGCCAGCAGTTTGGGCAGGCGGGTTGGGGAGCAGTACTTC
v_call: TRBV20-1; clone_size: NA; d_call: NA; j_call: TRBJ2-7; cdr3_aa: CSAREQVSTCEQYF; cdr3_nt: TGCAGTGCTAGGGAGCAGGTGAGCACCTGCGAGCAGTACTTC
v_call: TRBV4-1; clone_size: many; d_call: NA; j_call: TRBJ1-2; cdr3_aa: CASSQDLNRGAGGYTF; cdr3_nt: TGCGCCAGCAGCCAAGACCTAAATCGGGGGGCCGGTGGCTACACCTTC
v_call: TRBV30; clone_size: few; d_call: TRBD1; j_call: TRBJ1-6; cdr3_aa: CAWSVVEETGRGSPLHF; cdr3_nt: TGTGCCTGGAGTGTAGTGGAGGAGACAGGGCGGGGATCACCCCTCCACTTT
v_call: TRBV20-1; clone_size: many; d_call: NA; j_call: TRBJ1-5; cdr3_aa: CSADAGNNQPQHF; cdr3_nt: TGCAGTGCCGACGCGGGGAACAATCAGCCCCAGCATTTT
v_call: TRBV6-5; clone_size: many; d_call: TRBD1; j_call: TRBJ2-7; cdr3_aa: CASSYGQGVTYEQYF; cdr3_nt: TGTGCCAGCAGTTACGGACAGGGGGTGACCTACGAGCAGTACTTC
v_call: TRBV4-2; clone_size: many; d_call: TRBD2; j_call: TRBJ2-7; cdr3_aa: CASSQIAGSYEQYF; cdr3_nt: TGTGCCAGCAGCCAGATAGCGGGATCTTACGAGCAGTACTTC
v_call: TRBV6-5; clone_size: NA; d_call: TRBD1; j_call: TRBJ1-6; cdr3_aa: CASSLWTGNSPLHF; cdr3_nt: TGTGCCAGCAGTTTGTGGACAGGGAATTCACCCCTCCACTTT
v_call: TRBV30; clone_size: many; d_call: NA; j_call: TRBJ1-1; cdr3_aa: CAWSAGTLNTEAFF; cdr3_nt: TGTGCCTGGAGTGCCGGGACCTTGAACACTGAAGCTTTCTTT
v_call: TRBV6-1; clone_size: many; d_call: NA; j_call: TRBJ1-3; cdr3_aa: CASRPAQAGNTIYF; cdr3_nt: TGTGCCAGCAGGCCGGCACAGGCCGGAAACACCATATATTTT
v_call: TRBV6-1; clone_size: NA; d_call: NA; j_call: TRBJ1-2; cdr3_aa: CASTSGVNYGYTF; cdr3_nt: TGTGCCAGCACCTCAGGCGTCAACTATGGCTACACCTTC
v_call: TRBV24-1; clone_size: many; d_call: NA; j_call: TRBJ1-2; cdr3_aa: CATSERSLNYGYTF; cdr3_nt: TGTGCCACCAGTGAGAGAAGCTTAAACTATGGCTACACCTTC
v_call: TRBV20-1; clone_size: many; d_call: NA; j_call: TRBJ2-7; cdr3_aa: CSARGGYDYEQYF; cdr3_nt: TGCAGTGCTAGGGGCGGGTACGACTACGAGCAGTACTTC
v_call: TRBV28; clone_size: NA; d_call: TRBD2; j_call: TRBJ2-7; cdr3_aa: CASRGVAGFRPYEQYF; cdr3_nt: TGTGCCAGCAGGGGAGTAGCGGGGTTCCGCCCCTACGAGCAGTACTTC
v_call: TRBV6-1; clone_size: many; d_call: NA; j_call: TRBJ1-5; cdr3_aa: CASSPAGQGPLTQHF; cdr3_nt: TGTGCCAGCTCCCCGGCGGGCCAGGGGCCCTTGACCCAGCATTTT
v_call: TRBV12-3/TRBV12-4; clone_size: NA; d_call: NA; j_call: TRBJ1-5; cdr3_aa: CASSLRGVVQPQHF; cdr3_nt: TGTGCCAGCAGTTTACGGGGGGTCGTACAGCCCCAGCATTTT
v_call: TRBV12-3/TRBV12-4; clone_size: many; d_call: TRBD2; j_call: TRBJ2-4; cdr3_aa: CASSPGLAGIKYF; cdr3_nt: TGTGCCAGCAGCCCTGGACTAGCGGGCATTAAGTACTTC
v_call: TRBV5-5; clone_size: few; d_call: NA; j_call: TRBJ2-7; cdr3_aa: CASSLGGLTYEQYF; cdr3_nt: TGTGCCAGCAGCTTGGGGGGACTCACCTACGAGCAGTACTTC
v_call: TRBV20-1; clone_size: many; d_call: NA; j_call: TRBJ1-1; cdr3_aa: CSAGRGAHTEAFF; cdr3_nt: TGCAGTGCTGGTAGGGGGGCCCACACTGAAGCTTTCTTT
v_call: TRBV18; clone_size: many; d_call: NA; j_call: TRBJ1-6; cdr3_aa: CASSRAGDSYNSPLHF; cdr3_nt: TGTGCCAGCTCACGCGCGGGGGACTCCTATAATTCACCCCTCCACTTT
v_call: TRBV3-1; clone_size: few; d_call: TRBD2; j_call: TRBJ2-7; cdr3_aa: CASSPLAGGRYEQYF; cdr3_nt: TGTGCCAGCAGCCCCTTGGCGGGAGGACGCTACGAGCAGTACTTC
v_call: TRBV2; clone_size: many; d_call: NA; j_call: TRBJ2-4; cdr3_aa: CASSDLVGDIQYF; cdr3_nt: TGTGCCAGCAGTGACCTGGTAGGGGACATTCAGTACTTC
v_call: TRBV6-5; clone_size: many; d_call: NA; j_call: TRBJ1-5; cdr3_aa: CASSISGGNQPQHF; cdr3_nt: TGTGCCAGCAGTATCAGTGGGGGAAATCAGCCCCAGCATTTT
v_call: TRBV10-3; clone_size: few; d_call: NA; j_call: TRBJ2-1; cdr3_aa: CAIKNSDSYNEQFF; cdr3_nt: TGTGCCATCAAAAATTCAGACTCCTACAATGAGCAGTTCTTC
v_call: TRBV12-3/TRBV12-4; clone_size: NA; d_call: NA; j_call: TRBJ1-2; cdr3_aa: CASSSSQGYGYTF; cdr3_nt: TGTGCCAGCAGTTCCAGTCAGGGCTATGGCTACACCTTC
v_call: TRBV30; clone_size: few; d_call: TRBD1; j_call: TRBJ1-2; cdr3_aa: CAHHEGTGSGYGYTF; cdr3_nt: TGTGCCCACCATGAGGGGACAGGGAGCGGCTATGGCTACACCTTC
v_call: TRBV28; clone_size: NA; d_call: TRBD2; j_call: TRBJ2-7; cdr3_aa: CASTTAEAGVYEQYF; cdr3_nt: TGTGCCAGCACCACGGCTGAAGCGGGAGTATACGAGCAGTACTTC
v_call: TRBV6-1; clone_size: few; d_call: NA; j_call: TRBJ1-5; cdr3_aa: CASRPPGTATQPQHF; cdr3_nt: TGTGCCAGCAGACCCCCCGGGACGGCCACCCAGCCCCAGCATTTT
v_call: TRBV20-1; clone_size: NA; d_call: NA; j_call: TRBJ2-7; cdr3_aa: CSARAQSYEQYF; cdr3_nt: TGCAGTGCTAGAGCCCAGTCCTACGAGCAGTACTTC
v_call: TRBV11-2; clone_size: NA; d_call: NA; j_call: TRBJ2-7; cdr3_aa: CASSWTVSSYEQYF; cdr3_nt: TGTGCCAGCAGCTGGACGGTGAGCTCCTACGAGCAGTACTTC
v_call: TRBV27; clone_size: many; d_call: NA; j_call: TRBJ2-2; cdr3_aa: CASSFFSSNTGELFF; cdr3_nt: TGTGCCAGCAGTTTTTTCTCTTCGAACACCGGGGAGCTGTTTTTT
v_call: TRBV6-5; clone_size: many; d_call: NA; j_call: TRBJ1-3; cdr3_aa: CASSYSLRGPAGNTIYF; cdr3_nt: TGTGCCAGCAGTTACTCGCTCCGGGGGCCGGCGGGAAACACCATATATTTT
v_call: TRBV20-1; clone_size: NA; d_call: NA; j_call: TRBJ2-2; cdr3_aa: CSASLGSDTGELFF; cdr3_nt: TGCAGTGCTAGTTTGGGATCGGACACCGGGGAGCTGTTTTTT
v_call: TRBV12-3/TRBV12-4; clone_size: NA; d_call: NA; j_call: TRBJ1-1; cdr3_aa: CASREQVEAFF; cdr3_nt: TGTGCCAGCAGGGAACAGGTCGAAGCTTTCTTT